This entry lists 7 T cell receptor beta chains sequenced from one sample in a study of OX40 agonist ivuxolimab in advanced cancers. The library was produced with the immunoSEQ multiplex PCR assay. As stored in TCRdb, this immuneACCESS dataset retains in-frame rearrangements with V and J assigned. A fraction of the clones does not appear; measured against another copy, unresolved V genes explain less than half of the discrepancy, and the remainder lacks a known reason. For this sample there are 100,000 to 110,000 clones; approximately 90% appear just once. The ten largest clones add up to approximately 0.58% of the sample. The sequenced sample was CD4+ or CD8+ T cells sorted from blood, obtained in a trial of the OX40 agonist ivuxolimab. All receptors come from an adult with an advanced solid tumor such as melanoma, head and neck, liver or kidney cancer.

The rearrangement links TRBV5-4 to TRBJ1-4; TRBD1 might be the D (5 bases). The V and J ends lost 0 bases and 5 bases respectively, with 8 bases between them. CDR3 length: 14 residues. Germline lookup yields CDR1 SGHNT and CDR2 YYREEE (reference sequence). CDR3 residues: CASSLEQENEKLFF. CDR3 DNA sequence: TGTGCCAGCAGCTTGGAACAGGAAAATGAAAAACTGTTTTTT. Using reference TRBV5-4 and TRBJ1-4 for the parts outside the CDR3, the full variable domain is ETGVTQSPTHLIKTRGQQVTLRCSSQSGHNTVSWYQQALGQGPQFIFQYYREEENGRGNFPPRFSGLQFPNYSSELNVNALELDDSALYLCASSLEQENEKLFFGSGTQLSVL.

The chain couples TRBV28 to TRBJ2-1; D unclear. With 6 bases removed from V and 0 bases from J, the gap between germline ends came to 15 bases. Germline V gene data show CDR1 as MDHEN and CDR2 as SYDVKM. The CDR3 is 16 amino acids. CDR3 sequence (DNA): TGTGCCAGCAGCCCCCCGACTGCTAGCTCCTACAATGAGCAGTTCTTC. Protein sequence: CASSPPTASSYNEQFF.

This rearrangement joins TRBV6-5 to TRBJ1-5; D unresolved. The CDR3 consists of 13 residues. The V end lost 6 bases, the J end lost 7 bases, and 13 bases lay between the germline ends. Germline V lookup: CDR1 MNHEY, CDR2 SVGAGI. The CDR3 nucleotides read TGTGCCAGCAGGAGGCTTGACGGGCAGCCCCAGCATTTT. Its translation: CASRRLDGQPQHF.

This clone turned up a few times. The rearrangement joins TRBV7-2 to TRBJ2-7, with 11 bases matching TRBD1. The germline V gene encodes CDR1 SGHTA and CDR2 FQGNSA. V lost 3 bases and J lost 12; bases outside the gene matches: 7. The CDR3 length is 13 residues. DNA for the CDR3: TGTGCCAGCAGCTTGGTGGACAGGGGGCGTTTGTACTTC. Protein sequence: CASSLVDRGRLYF.

V gene TRBV19 combines with J gene TRBJ2-1; D ambiguous. The V end was cut by 2 bases, the J end by 6 bases, with 5 bases between. Germline CDR1 is LNHDA and CDR2 is SQIVND (reference sequence). The CDR3 has 12 residues. CDR3 region: CASSISSNEQFF. For the CDR3, the DNA is TGTGCCAGTAGTATATCTAGCAATGAGCAGTTCTTC.

The J gene is TRBJ2-7, the V gene TRBV2, with D possibly being TRBD2 (6 bases). Germline V gives CDR1 SNHLY, CDR2 FYNNEI. Trimming stripped 6 bases from V and 3 bases from J, with 12 bases between. The CDR3 is made up of 13 amino acids. The DNA for the CDR3 is TGTGCCAGCAGGGAGGGGTGGGACTACGAGCAGTACTTC. Protein: CASREGWDYEQYF. Full variable domain (missing parts from reference TRBV2 and TRBJ2-7): EPEVTQTPSHQVTQMGQEVILRCVPISNHLYFYWYRQILGQKVEFLVSFYNNEISEKSEIFDDQFSVERPDGSNFTLKIRSTKLEDSAMYFCASREGWDYEQYFGPGTRLTVT.

The chain joins TRBV18 to TRBJ2-5; D not resolved. V was shortened by 6 bases and J by 4 bases, with 9 bases between the two germline ends. Germline V CDR1 and CDR2: KGHSH, LQKENI. This CDR3 spans 12 amino acids. CDR3: CASSLQGETQYF. In nucleotides, the CDR3 is TGTGCCAGCTCCCTTCAAGGAGAGACCCAGTACTTC.